Listed here is a single T cell receptor (beta chain). The sample comes from a study of blood T cell repertoires in COVID-19. Study background: Material from acute and convalescent COVID-19 was sourced from the United States, Italy and Spain.

Those enrolled, adults aged roughly 18 to 95 years, came from some 23 US areas. The study assigned cohorts using participant-reported clinical history. Sequencing used immunoSEQ multiplex PCR; TCRdb keeps in-frame clones, though not all of them. The sample yields 200,000 to 250,000 clones, 88% seen once. The CDR3 is 16 amino acids. Germline V gene sequence: CDR1 LNHDA, CDR2 SQIVND (reference sequence). After removal of 4 bases from V and 1 base from J, the junction contained 8 bases not matched to a gene. The clonotype originates from a woman between 50 and 59 years old with acute COVID-19. The sample consisted of PBMCs or T cells enriched from blood (not recorded which). The J gene is TRBJ1-1, the V gene TRBV19, with 8 bases lining up with TRBD1. The CDR3 DNA sequence: TGTGCCAGTAGTAGGGGTACAGGGGGTGCGAACACTGAAGCTTTCTTT. This sequence encodes CASSRGTGGANTEAFF. The whole variable domain, remainder taken from reference TRBV19 and TRBJ1-1, is DGGITQSPKYLFRKEGQNVTLSCEQNLNHDAMYWYRQDPGQGLRLIYYSQIVNDFQKGDIAEGYSVSREKKESFPLTVTSAQKNPTAFYLCASSRGTGGANTEAFFGQGTRLTVV.